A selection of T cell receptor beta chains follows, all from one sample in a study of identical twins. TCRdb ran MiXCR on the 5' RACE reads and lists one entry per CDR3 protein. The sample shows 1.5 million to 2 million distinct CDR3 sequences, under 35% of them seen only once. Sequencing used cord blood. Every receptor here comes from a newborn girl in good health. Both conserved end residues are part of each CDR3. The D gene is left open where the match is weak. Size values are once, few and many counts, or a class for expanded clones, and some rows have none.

DNA: TGCAGTGCGCGGGACTTCTACAATGAGCAGTTCTTC
CDR3: CSARDFYNEQFF
length: 12
size: .
J: TRBJ2-1
D: .
V: TRBV20-1

DNA: TGTGCCAGCAGTTTCGACCCAGTTGTGAACACTGAAGCTTTCTTT
CDR3: CASSFDPVVNTEAFF
length: 15
size: once
J: TRBJ1-1
D: .
V: TRBV6-5

DNA: TGCAGTGCCAGAGGTCACACCGGGGAGCTGTTTTTT
CDR3: CSARGHTGELFF
length: 12
size: .
J: TRBJ2-2
D: .
V: TRBV20-1

DNA: TGTGCCAGCACCTGGGGGGGACTGAGCACAGATACGCAGTATTTT
CDR3: CASTWGGLSTDTQYF
length: 15
size: many
J: TRBJ2-3
D: TRBD2
V: TRBV27

DNA: TGTGCCAGCAGTGAATCCCAAATTAGCGAGAGAGAGACCCAGTACTTC
CDR3: CASSESQISERETQYF
length: 16
size: .
J: TRBJ2-5
D: .
V: TRBV25-1

DNA: TGTGCCAGCAGCGTAGCAGGGAGCCCCCATGAGCAGTTCTTC
CDR3: CASSVAGSPHEQFF
length: 14
size: few
J: TRBJ2-1
D: .
V: TRBV9

DNA: TGTGCCAGCACGACCGGGACAGGCTCCTACGAGCAGTACTTC
CDR3: CASTTGTGSYEQYF
length: 14
size: .
J: TRBJ2-7
D: TRBD1
V: TRBV14

DNA: TGTGCCAGCAGTTTCGGGACAGGGCCCTGGGGCTACACCTTC
CDR3: CASSFGTGPWGYTF
length: 14
size: few
J: TRBJ1-2
D: TRBD1
V: TRBV12-3/TRBV12-4

DNA: TGTGCCAGCAGCTCTCAGGGTTGGGGGGTTACTGAAGCTTTCTTT
CDR3: CASSSQGWGVTEAFF
length: 15
size: .
J: TRBJ1-1
D: .
V: TRBV4-2

DNA: TGTGCCAGCAGCCCAATCCAACTAGCTGAAACGCAGTATTTT
CDR3: CASSPIQLAETQYF
length: 14
size: few
J: TRBJ2-3
D: .
V: TRBV7-9

DNA: TGTGCCAGCAGTCCCAGGGACGCTGGGGCCAACGTCCTGACTTTC
CDR3: CASSPRDAGANVLTF
length: 15
size: .
J: TRBJ2-6
D: .
V: TRBV12-3/TRBV12-4

DNA: TGTGCCAGCAAGAGGCCGAGCACAGATACGCAGTATTTT
CDR3: CASKRPSTDTQYF
length: 13
size: few
J: TRBJ2-3
D: .
V: TRBV12-3/TRBV12-4

DNA: TGTGCCAGCAGCTTACCGCAAAGAGGACTAGCTTCCTACGAGCAGTACTTC
CDR3: CASSLPQRGLASYEQYF
length: 17
size: .
J: TRBJ2-7
D: TRBD2
V: TRBV11-2

DNA: TGTGCCATCAGTGAGTCAGGACAGGGGGCAGATACGCAGTATTTT
CDR3: CAISESGQGADTQYF
length: 15
size: many
J: TRBJ2-3
D: TRBD1
V: TRBV10-3

DNA: TGTGCCAGCAGCCAAGAAAGCGGGGGGTTTCCCTACGAGCAGTACTTC
CDR3: CASSQESGGFPYEQYF
length: 16
size: .
J: TRBJ2-7
D: TRBD2
V: TRBV4-2

DNA: TGTGCCAGCAGCTCCGGCTGGCTCAATGAAAAACTGTTTTTT
CDR3: CASSSGWLNEKLFF
length: 14
size: .
J: TRBJ1-4
D: .
V: TRBV11-2

DNA: TGTGCCAGCAGAGCACGGGGCTACGAGCAGTACTTC
CDR3: CASRARGYEQYF
length: 12
size: few
J: TRBJ2-7
D: .
V: TRBV11-2

DNA: TGTGCCCGCCGGGACAACAATCAGCCCCAGCATTTT
CDR3: CARRDNNQPQHF
length: 12
size: .
J: TRBJ1-5
D: .
V: TRBV27

DNA: TGCAGTGCCTACCAACCGCCCCAGCATTTT
CDR3: CSAYQPPQHF
length: 10
size: few
J: TRBJ1-5
D: .
V: TRBV20-1

DNA: TGTGCCAGCAGCTTTTTCAGCGGGCGATACCTAGGGGAGACCCAGTACTTC
CDR3: CASSFFSGRYLGETQYF
length: 17
size: few
J: TRBJ2-5
D: .
V: TRBV13

DNA: TGTGCCAGCAGTATAACTAGCGGGGAGTACGAGCAGTACTTC
CDR3: CASSITSGEYEQYF
length: 14
size: many
J: TRBJ2-7
D: TRBD2
V: TRBV12-3/TRBV12-4

DNA: TGCAGAGCTAGAGTCGGGACTAGCGGTACAGATACGCAGTATTTT
CDR3: CRARVGTSGTDTQYF
length: 15
size: .
J: TRBJ2-3
D: TRBD2
V: TRBV20-1

DNA: TGTGCCAGCAGCTTGAGGATCCTGAACACTGAAGCTTTCTTT
CDR3: CASSLRILNTEAFF
length: 14
size: few
J: TRBJ1-1
D: .
V: TRBV7-9

DNA: TGTGCCAGCAGCCCAGATTTGAGTGGTAACACTGAAGCTTTCTTT
CDR3: CASSPDLSGNTEAFF
length: 15
size: .
J: TRBJ1-1
D: .
V: TRBV7-9

DNA: TGCAGTGCTAGTGCGCTCGGTAGAGGCAATCAGCCCCAGCATTTT
CDR3: CSASALGRGNQPQHF
length: 15
size: few
J: TRBJ1-5
D: .
V: TRBV20-1

DNA: TGTGCCAGCACTCTGGCCGGTCGTGCAGATACGCAGTATTTT
CDR3: CASTLAGRADTQYF
length: 14
size: .
J: TRBJ2-3
D: .
V: TRBV6-1

DNA: TGCAGCGCTGGCTCCCAGGACAAGGGGCGATCCTACAAGCAGTACTTC
CDR3: CSAGSQDKGRSYKQYF
length: 16
size: .
J: TRBJ2-5
D: .
V: TRBV29-1

DNA: TGTGCCAGCAGTGAACACATTACCAAGACCACCGGCACAGATACGCAGTATTTT
CDR3: CASSEHITKTTGTDTQYF
length: 18
size: few
J: TRBJ2-3
D: .
V: TRBV2

DNA: TGTGCCAGCAGTTTAAAAGGGAGGGGCACAGATACGCAGTATTTT
CDR3: CASSLKGRGTDTQYF
length: 15
size: .
J: TRBJ2-3
D: TRBD2
V: TRBV12-3/TRBV12-4

DNA: TGTGCCACCAGTGATTTCCCTAGGACAGGGAATACGCAGTATTTT
CDR3: CATSDFPRTGNTQYF
length: 15
size: .
J: TRBJ2-3
D: TRBD1
V: TRBV24-1

DNA: TGCGCCAGCAGTCCAACTGCGCTAGCGGACTACAATGAGCAGTTCTTC
CDR3: CASSPTALADYNEQFF
length: 16
size: few
J: TRBJ2-1
D: TRBD2
V: TRBV4-1

DNA: TGTGCCAGCAGCTCACGGACTAGCGGGGGCCTAACAGATACGCAGTATTTT
CDR3: CASSSRTSGGLTDTQYF
length: 17
size: .
J: TRBJ2-3
D: TRBD2
V: TRBV4-2

DNA: TGTGCCAGCAGCGTAAACAGGGGCTACGAGCAGTACTTC
CDR3: CASSVNRGYEQYF
length: 13
size: few
J: TRBJ2-7
D: TRBD1
V: TRBV11-2

DNA: TGTGCCAGCGGCGTGTCAGGCTCCTACAATGAGCAGTTCTTC
CDR3: CASGVSGSYNEQFF
length: 14
size: .
J: TRBJ2-1
D: .
V: TRBV9

DNA: TGCAGCGCTAACCGGGACAGGGTTGAAAAACTGTTTTTT
CDR3: CSANRDRVEKLFF
length: 13
size: few
J: TRBJ1-4
D: TRBD1
V: TRBV20-1

DNA: TGTGCCAGCAGTCGGGACAGGGGATATAGCTCCTACGAGCAGTACTTC
CDR3: CASSRDRGYSSYEQYF
length: 16
size: .
J: TRBJ2-7
D: TRBD1
V: TRBV28

DNA: TGTGCCAGCTCCTTATCCAATTCCTACAATGAGCAGTTCTTC
CDR3: CASSLSNSYNEQFF
length: 14
size: .
J: TRBJ2-1
D: .
V: TRBV18

DNA: TGTGCCAGCAGCTTATCGCGCCACACTGAAGCTTTCTTT
CDR3: CASSLSRHTEAFF
length: 13
size: .
J: TRBJ1-1
D: .
V: TRBV7-9

DNA: TGCAGTGCTAGAGATTTTGGGGGTCAAGAGACCCAGTACTTC
CDR3: CSARDFGGQETQYF
length: 14
size: .
J: TRBJ2-5
D: .
V: TRBV20-1

DNA: TGCGCCAGCAACGGGGGACAGGGGACAGATACGCAGTATTTT
CDR3: CASNGGQGTDTQYF
length: 14
size: .
J: TRBJ2-3
D: TRBD1
V: TRBV10-2

DNA: TGTTCCAGCCGGACTAGCACAGATACGCAGTATTTT
CDR3: CSSRTSTDTQYF
length: 12
size: .
J: TRBJ2-3
D: .
V: TRBV7-9

DNA: TGCAGTGCTCCGGGACCGACCTATGGCTACACCTTC
CDR3: CSAPGPTYGYTF
length: 12
size: .
J: TRBJ1-2
D: .
V: TRBV20-1

DNA: TGTGCCAGCAGCCAAGAAGGGACAGGGGGATTACCTTACGAGCAGTACTTC
CDR3: CASSQEGTGGLPYEQYF
length: 17
size: .
J: TRBJ2-7
D: TRBD1
V: TRBV4-2

DNA: TGTGCCACCAGTGACCAGCGACGACAGGATCCCCCAAGTGCTTACGAGCAGTACTTC
CDR3: CATSDQRRQDPPSAYEQYF
length: 19
size: .
J: TRBJ2-7
D: .
V: TRBV24-1

DNA: TGTGCCAGCAGCTTAGCGGCGGGTTTTACCCGTGAAGCTTTCTTT
CDR3: CASSLAAGFTREAFF
length: 15
size: .
J: TRBJ1-1
D: .
V: TRBV7-2

DNA: TGTGCCAGCAGTTACTTGAGGGGCACTGGGGCCAACGTCCTGACTTTC
CDR3: CASSYLRGTGANVLTF
length: 16
size: few
J: TRBJ2-6
D: .
V: TRBV6-5

DNA: TGTGCCAGCACCCTAGGGGCAGGACAAGAGACCCAGTACTTC
CDR3: CASTLGAGQETQYF
length: 14
size: few
J: TRBJ2-5
D: .
V: TRBV9